This T cell receptor (beta chain) came from a study of blood T cell repertoires in COVID-19. Whole-study context: Sites in the United States, Italy and Spain provided acute and convalescent COVID-19 samples. In each case, the material was cDNA or gDNA derived from T cells, B-cell-depleted T cells, or PBMCs.

Original analysis: Estimated nucleated cell counts came from reference gene primer amplification. Data came from immunoSEQ multiplex PCR; TCRdb stores just in-frame clones and leaves some out. V and J calls and clone size are copied from that table; D and trimming were computed from the DNA. The repertoire holds roughly 290,000 clones, 85% seen once, with around 3.9% in the top ten. The sequencing input was peripheral blood. This sequence was found in a woman in her 50s with active or convalescent COVID-19.

The CDR3 loop is CASSSTNTGQPQHF. The CDR3 bases are TGTGCCAGCAGTTCCACAAACACAGGCCAGCCCCAGCATTTT. The chain links TRBV6-5 to TRBJ1-5; a weak D match, TRBD1 (5 bases). Trimming shortened V by 4 bases and J by 7 bases, and 14 bases separated the two germline ends. The CDR3 contains 14 residues. Germline assignment: CDR1 MNHEY and CDR2 SVGAGI.